This section outlines one T cell receptor beta chain sequence together with its context. No conserved phenylalanine or tryptophan is present at the end of the CDR3, so a read error is the likely explanation. The limits of the CDR3 on the DNA are not certain, so only TCRdb's listed CDR3 is given. The germline V gene has CDR1 DFQATT and CDR2 SNEGSKA (reference sequence). The CDR3 has 14 residues if both end residues are counted. The data were obtained in a study of Graves' ophthalmopathy and Graves' hyperthyroidism. RNA transcripts were the template, and TCR beta CDR3 regions were amplified from them. An initial RT-PCR round employing HTBI primers preceded a second-round multiplex PCR. MiXCR, applied by TCRdb to the multiplex PCR reads, yields one record per CDR3 protein. The sample holds around 1.1 million distinct CDR3 sequences, approximately 35% seen once.

This rearrangement joins TRBV20-1 to TRBJ2-5; the D segment call TRBD1 is taken from the table without a DNA check. The TCR comes from an adult man with Graves' hyperthyroidism. Specimen: peripheral blood or thyroid tissue (not recorded which). The CDR3 protein is CSASASRGGYTFGS.